This T cell receptor (beta chain) was obtained from a study of PD-1 blockade in classical Hodgkin lymphoma. Sample time point: cycle 4 day 1 (C4D1), after about 6 weeks of nivolumab. Every one of the patients relapsed after autologous stem cell transplantation (brentuximab vedotin exposure was variable). The CD4+ T cells used were purified from thawed PBMCs through magnetic negative selection. Germline loops: CDR1 MNHEY, CDR2 SVGAGI. The CDR3 contains 14 residues. V was clipped by 2 bases and J by 5 bases, with 9 bases between them. General observations from the study: Healthy donors were reported to have higher baseline TCR diversity than newly diagnosed patients. Patients starting nivolumab under 1 year after ASCT were excluded. Whereas CD4+ TCR diversity had risen significantly by C4D1, CD8+ TCR diversity had not.

As regards this clone: Its antigen is as yet unknown.

The repertoire was sequenced with immunoSEQ multiplex PCR; TCRdb's copy has only in-frame clones and lacks some. The data hold just under 20,000 clones, with approximately 87% observed a single time. The rearrangement links TRBV6-5 to TRBJ1-4; D may be TRBD1 (6 bases). The input for sequencing was CD4+ T cells from blood, taken before the fourth cycle of nivolumab. The origin of this receptor is a human donor with classical Hodgkin lymphoma. Here the CDR3 reads CASSYNRVNEKLFF. The CDR3 DNA sequence: TGTGCCAGCAGTTACAACAGGGTAAATGAAAAACTGTTTTTT.